The following is a T cell receptor beta chain sequence with its context. Authors' processing steps: For nucleated cells, counts were estimated from reference gene primer amplification. Clones were read by immunoSEQ multiplex PCR, and TCRdb kept only the in-frame ones, dropping some. V, J and clone size are taken as reported in that table, and D and trimming were inferred from the DNA itself. The profile shows around 300,000 clones, around 83% of them singletons. The CDR3 spans 18 residues. With V trimmed by 1 base and J by 1 base, 9 bases remained unmatched. CDR1 is MGHRA, CDR2 YSYEKL, per germline. The sample is drawn from a study of blood T cell repertoires in COVID-19. Study overall: Both acute and convalescent COVID-19 samples were obtained from the United States, Italy and Spain. Sample material is recorded as cDNA or gDNA derived from T cells, B-cell-depleted T cells, or PBMCs.

This TCR came from a man aged 30 to 39 with active or convalescent COVID-19. The gene calls are TRBV4-1 and TRBJ2-5, with TRBD2 matching over 10 bases. The source material was peripheral blood. CDR3 sequence: CASSQVSASGGLQETQYF. DNA of the CDR3: TGCGCCAGCAGCCAAGTGTCAGCTAGCGGGGGCCTCCAAGAGACCCAGTACTTC.